The source of this T cell receptor (beta chain) is a study of metastatic and nonmetastatic thyroid tumors. Study in general: It was across blood and tumor or nodule tissue from malignant and benign thyroid patients that repertoires were compared.

The entire patient cohort was treatment-naive prior to thyroid surgery. Per the authors' pipeline: Building a distant-metastasis classifier for papillary thyroid cancer drew on CDR3 differences across clinicopathological groups. TCRdb reprocessed the PCR reads via MiXCR. TCRdb assigned the V and J calls; the authors' analysis was not used. The table has several thousand clones, 14% to 15% seen once. Study results and caveats: It was reportedly found that TCR beta diversity was significantly higher in malignant thyroid tumors than in benign nodules, a difference seen in both blood and tumor samples.

This clone was detected many times. Its target is not known. This specimen includes other DNA sequences encoding the same CDR3. Deletions cut 5 bases from V and 5 bases from J, with 24 bases between. Per germline, CDR1 SEHNR and CDR2 FQNEAQ (reference sequence). This CDR3 comprises 17 residues. The sequence was collected from a female donor with papillary thyroid cancer or a benign thyroid nodule (not recorded which). Some clones in this sample may be carry-over from other donors' samples. Material: blood. The V and J genes are TRBV7-9 and TRBJ2-5; D is undetermined. This CDR3 is CASSPQARGFYGETQYF. CDR3 DNA: TGTGCCAGCAGCCCGCAGGCCCGCGGTTTTTACGGGGAGACCCAGTACTTC.